The 31 T cell receptor beta chains below were found in one sample sequenced in a study of cytomegalovirus exposure and HLA in healthy donors. Primers included in the PCR were 60 Vbeta and 13 Jbeta primers. Method: immunoSEQ multiplex PCR; TCRdb's copy keeps in-frame clones and lacks some. Altogether some 98,000 clones are present, approximately 9% being singletons, with the ten largest covering around 5%. Sequenced input: PBMCs. The receptors stem from a man in his fifties or sixties in good health and CMV-seropositive.

The chain is built from TRBV15 and TRBJ2-3; D might be TRBD1 (6 bases). This CDR3 comprises 13 residues. The V gene's germline CDR1 is LNHNV and CDR2 YYDKDF (reference sequence). V dropped 5 bases and J dropped 3 bases, with 9 bases sitting between them. CDR3 sequence reads: CATSFGQTDTQYF. The CDR3 DNA is TGTGCCACCAGCTTCGGACAGACAGATACGCAGTATTTT.

Ten or more counts support this clone. V gene TRBV28 combines with J gene TRBJ1-5; D is uncertain. The CDR3 spans 13 residues. Germline CDR1 is MDHEN and CDR2 is SYDVKM. The CDR3 reads CGTDSRRYQPQHF. Written as DNA, the CDR3 is TGTGGTACGGACTCCCGGAGATATCAGCCCCAGCATTTT.

V is TRBV28 and J is TRBJ1-5; the match to TRBD1 covers 9 bases. V lost 1 base to trimming and J lost 7 bases; unmatched junction nucleotides: 11. CDR3 length equals 17 residues. Germline V CDR1 and CDR2: MDHEN, SYDVKM. The CDR3 sequence: CASSLFLTGGAGQPQHF. Here the CDR3 DNA reads TGTGCCAGCAGTTTATTCTTAACAGGGGGCGCCGGCCAGCCCCAGCATTTT.

This clone was seen ten or more times. The chain couples TRBV7-9 to TRBJ2-1; D perhaps matches TRBD1 (6 bases). The CDR3 has 16 residues. The germline gives CDR1 SEHNR, CDR2 FQNEAQ (reference sequence). Deletions cut 1 base from V and 10 bases from J, with 20 bases between. The CDR3 nucleotides read TGTGCCAGCAGCTTAGTGTCAGGGGTTAGGCCAAGAGAGCAGTTCTTC. It translates to CASSLVSGVRPREQFF.

This clone was detected only a few times. This chain uses TRBV27 with TRBJ2-2; maybe TRBD2 (5 bases). Trimming cost V 5 bases and J 0 bases, with 19 bases left between them. This CDR3 has 18 residues. Germline CDR1 reads MNHEY; CDR2 reads SMNVEV (reference sequence). The CDR3 DNA is TGTGCCAGCAGTAGTCCCTCGTCGGGAACCGCGAACACCGGGGAGCTGTTTTTT. Its protein product is CASSSPSSGTANTGELFF.

This clone has a handful of counts. The chain combines TRBV4-1 with TRBJ2-7; unclear D gene. V lost 0 bases and J 5 bases, leaving 8 bases between the germline ends. CDR3 length: 13 residues. Per the germline V gene, CDR1 is MGHRA and CDR2 is YSYEKL. The CDR3: CASSQDPGHEQYF. CDR3 nucleotide sequence: TGCGCCAGCAGCCAAGACCCAGGCCACGAGCAGTACTTC.

This clone was seen more than once but under ten times. J is TRBJ2-7 and V is TRBV28; maybe TRBD1 (5 bases). Trimming left V 5 bases short and J 3 bases short, with 20 bases between. This CDR3 is 16 amino acids long. Germline assignment: CDR1 MDHEN and CDR2 SYDVKM. The CDR3 DNA follows: TGTGCCAGCAGTGCCTCGCTCAGGGTGCGCAACTACGAGCAGTACTTC. Its translation: CASSASLRVRNYEQYF.

The chain uses TRBV19 and TRBJ2-7; no clear D gene. The V end was cut by 5 bases, the J end by 1 base, with 12 bases between. Germline V lookup: CDR1 LNHDA, CDR2 SQIVND (reference sequence). The CDR3 covers 14 residues. CDR3 in amino acids: CASSPAGLSYEQYF. The CDR3 coding sequence is TGTGCCAGTAGTCCGGCAGGCCTATCCTACGAGCAGTACTTC.

The rearrangement uses TRBV19 and TRBJ2-5; D is unresolved. CDR1 is LNHDA, CDR2 SQIVND, per germline (reference sequence). This CDR3 spans 12 amino acids. Trimming stripped 2 bases from V and 5 bases from J, with 6 bases between. CDR3 nucleotide sequence: TGTGCCAGTAGTATACACGGGGAGACCCAGTACTTC. Translated: CASSIHGETQYF.

This clone occurred a few times. This sequence joins TRBV14 and TRBJ1-4; 7 bases are a match to TRBD1. CDR3 length: 14 residues. The junction had 7 bases not matched to a gene; V was cut back by 2 bases and J by 10 bases. Per the germline V gene, CDR1 is SGHDN and CDR2 is FVKESK. CDR3 DNA: TGTGCCAGCAGCCAACAGGGGGTATGGGGAAAACTGTTTTTT. Its translation: CASSQQGVWGKLFF.

V is TRBV28 and J is TRBJ2-2, with 9 nucleotides matching TRBD1. The V gene's germline CDR1 is MDHEN and CDR2 SYDVKM. V gave up 4 bases and J gave up 5 bases; unmatched junction bases: 14. The CDR3 is made up of 18 amino acids. CDR3 coding DNA: TGTGCCAGCAGTTCCCCGGACAGGGGCTCCCAGAGGACCGGGGAGCTGTTTTTT. This sequence encodes CASSSPDRGSQRTGELFF.

The chain carries TRBV29-1 and TRBJ1-3; D is unclear. The CDR3 is 13 amino acids. Germline CDR1 reads SQVTM; CDR2 reads ANQGSEA. V lost 6 bases to trimming and J lost 0 bases, with 9 bases between them. CDR3: CSVAGNSGNTIYF. The CDR3 coding sequence is TGCAGCGTAGCGGGGAACTCTGGAAACACCATATATTTT.

This sequence joins TRBV5-4 and TRBJ1-4; 8 nucleotides agree with TRBD1. V lost 4 bases and J lost 2; bases outside the gene matches: 7. The germline V gene has CDR1 SGHNT and CDR2 YYREEE (reference sequence). There are 16 residues in the CDR3. The CDR3: CASSQTHRGTNEKLFF. For the CDR3, the DNA is TGTGCCAGCAGCCAAACCCACAGGGGGACTAATGAAAAACTGTTTTTT.

This clone appeared many times. V and J are TRBV6-5 and TRBJ1-2; 7 bases match TRBD1. From germline, CDR1 is MNHEY and CDR2 SVGAGI. This CDR3 is built from 13 residues. Trimming cost V 6 bases and J 7 bases; bases outside gene matches: 8. As DNA, the CDR3 is TGTGCCAGCAGACCGACAGGGAGTGGTGGCTACACCTTC. Translated, it gives CASRPTGSGGYTF.

The chain uses TRBV29-1 and TRBJ2-2, with 9 bases identical to TRBD1. The CDR3 spans 17 residues. Germline CDR1 and CDR2: SQVTM and ANQGSEA. V dropped 0 bases and J dropped 5; count of bases not matched to a gene: 10. Here the CDR3 reads CSVEDRVDRGRTGELFF. The CDR3 DNA is TGCAGCGTTGAAGATCGTGTCGACAGGGGGAGGACCGGGGAGCTGTTTTTT.

The gene calls are TRBV2 and TRBJ1-1, with TRBD1 identical over 8 bases. V trimming: 7 bases; J trimming: 0 bases; junction bases outside the gene matches: 7. The germline CDR1 and CDR2 sequences are SNHLY and FYNNEI. The CDR3 consists of 15 residues. The CDR3 sequence: CASTRQGAVNTEAFF. The CDR3, as DNA: TGTGCCAGCACTCGGCAGGGGGCTGTGAACACTGAAGCTTTCTTT.

V and J are TRBV28 and TRBJ1-5, with TRBD1 matching over 7 bases. Germline assignment: CDR1 MDHEN and CDR2 SYDVKM. CDR3 length: 15 residues. With V trimmed by 8 bases and J by 4 bases, 11 bases remained unmatched. The CDR3 bases are TGTGCCAGCTACGGGACAGACAATTTTAATCAGCCCCAGCATTTT. This encodes CASYGTDNFNQPQHF.

J is TRBJ2-5 and V is TRBV2; tentatively, D is TRBD2 (5 bases). The germline V and J ends were trimmed by 9 bases and 4 bases, with 15 bases remaining between them. The CDR3 has 13 residues. Looked up from germline, CDR1 is SNHLY and CDR2 is FYNNEI. The CDR3 DNA follows: TGTGCCAGTTTCGACGGGAAGGGAGAGACCCAGTACTTC. Translated: CASFDGKGETQYF.

The table lists this clone with a few counts. The V and J genes are TRBV4-2 and TRBJ2-3, with TRBD2 matching over 8 bases. The CDR3 covers 16 residues. The junction had 12 bases not matched to a gene; V was cut back by 4 bases and J by 6 bases. Germline CDR1 and CDR2: LGHNA and YNFKEQ. The CDR3 here is CASSLRGQREPDTQYF. The CDR3 DNA reads as TGTGCCAGCAGCCTCCGGGGCCAGCGGGAGCCCGATACGCAGTATTTT.

The chain is built from TRBV27 and TRBJ2-1; a possible D gene is TRBD2 (6 bases). Germline-derived CDR1 and CDR2 are MNHEY and SMNVEV (reference sequence). There are 15 residues in the CDR3. The V end was cut by 8 bases, the J end by 5 bases, with 19 bases between. Written as DNA, the CDR3 is TGTGCCAGCCTTCTATTAGCGGATATTCACAATGAGCAGTTCTTC. It translates to CASLLLADIHNEQFF.

This clone was seen only a few times. The junction and the germline gene differ at one end; a read error may be behind it. The chain links TRBV7-7 to TRBJ1-5; weak D call: TRBD1 (6 bases). This CDR3 contains 22 residues. The V gene's germline CDR1 is SSHAT and CDR2 FNYEAQ (reference sequence). CDR3 loop: CASSLGGSNDGSGTPGHQPQHF. The CDR3 nucleotides read TGTGCTAGCAGCTTAGGAGGGTCAAACGACGGATCCGGGACACCTGGCCATCAGCCCCAGCATTTT.

CDR3 sequence reads: CASSSAHGETQYF. CDR3 in DNA: TGTGCCAGCAGTTCGGCCCACGGGGAGACCCAGTACTTC. V and J are TRBV6-5 and TRBJ2-5; D gene ambiguous. V lost 4 bases and J 5 bases, leaving 11 bases between the germline ends. The CDR3 spans 13 residues. Germline CDR1 MNHEY, CDR2 SVGAGI.

This clone was detected only once. The rearrangement links TRBV5-1 to TRBJ2-1; 8 nucleotides match TRBD1. V trimming: 4 bases; J trimming: 4 bases; junction bases outside the gene matches: 7. Germline CDR1 and CDR2: SGHRS and YFSETQ. This CDR3 comprises 15 residues. CDR3: CASSKGTGGYNEQFF. As DNA, the CDR3 is TGCGCCAGCAGCAAGGGGACAGGAGGTTACAATGAGCAGTTCTTC.

V usage is TRBV29-1 and J usage is TRBJ2-1, with 15 bases identical to TRBD2. Looked up from germline, CDR1 is SQVTM and CDR2 is ANQGSEA. The CDR3 consists of 15 residues. J gave up 9 bases and V 4 bases, and 7 bases lay outside the gene matches. CDR3 DNA: TGCAGCGTTGGGGGTGGACTAGCGGGAGGGGGTGAGCAGTTCTTC. Residues: CSVGGGLAGGGEQFF.

In this sample, this clone turned up a few times. Other nucleotide sequences in the sample specify the same CDR3. The chain employs TRBV6-1 and TRBJ2-1, with D maybe TRBD1 (6 bases). V was pared by 2 bases and J by 5 bases, with 13 bases between. The germline V gene encodes CDR1 MNHNS and CDR2 SASEGT. This CDR3 is built from 15 residues. The CDR3 spells CASSEYGAGDNEQFF. CDR3 coding DNA: TGTGCCAGCAGTGAATACGGTGCAGGGGACAATGAGCAGTTCTTC.

This clone has only a few counts. This specimen includes other DNA sequences encoding the same CDR3. The genes are TRBV4-1 and TRBJ2-7; 9 nucleotides match TRBD1. CDR1 is MGHRA and CDR2 is YSYEKL in the germline V gene. The CDR3 runs 15 residues. V dropped 2 bases and J dropped 10; count of bases not matched to a gene: 12. CDR3 in DNA: TGCGCCAGCAGCCAACTGGACAGGGGCCCACTCGAACAGTACTTC. Translated, it gives CASSQLDRGPLEQYF.

This chain connects TRBV5-1 to TRBJ2-5, with a tentative D call TRBD1 (8 bases). Germline V gene lookup returns CDR1 SGHRS and CDR2 YFSETQ. This CDR3 is 14 amino acids long. V was shortened by 4 bases and J by 5 bases, with 15 bases between the two germline ends. DNA for the CDR3: TGCGCCAGCAGCACAGGACAGGGAGGGGAGACCCAGTACTTC. Amino acids: CASSTGQGGETQYF. Drawing the rest from reference TRBV5-1 and TRBJ2-5, the complete variable domain is KAGVTQTPRYLIKTRGQQVTLSCSPISGHRSVSWYQQTPGQGLQFLFEYFSETQRNKGNFPGRFSGRQFSNSRSEMNVSTLELGDSALYLCASSTGQGGETQYFGPGTRLLVL.

The chain recombines TRBV11-1 with TRBJ2-7; TRBD2 aligns across 13 bases. The CDR3 runs to 16 residues. V lost 5 bases and J lost 3; bases outside the gene matches: 7. Per germline, CDR1 SGHAT and CDR2 FQDESV (reference sequence). CDR3 amino acids: CASSPQGLAGNYEQYF. The CDR3 nucleotides read TGTGCCAGCAGCCCCCAGGGACTAGCGGGGAACTACGAGCAGTACTTC.

J is TRBJ2-1 and V is TRBV7-9, with a weak D call TRBD2 (6 bases). The CDR3 extends over 16 amino acids. The germline V gene has CDR1 SEHNR and CDR2 FQNEAQ (reference sequence). The V end was cut by 5 bases, the J end by 4 bases, with 18 bases between. The CDR3 here is CASSLGTGVGYNEQFF. CDR3 in DNA: TGTGCCAGCAGCCTAGGAACGGGAGTTGGGTACAATGAGCAGTTCTTC.

The chain is built from TRBV5-4 and TRBJ2-3; the D gene is possibly TRBD1 (6 bases). Deletions cut 4 bases from V and 2 bases from J, with 14 bases between. The germline gives CDR1 SGHNT, CDR2 YYREEE (reference sequence). The CDR3 runs 15 residues. The CDR3 nucleotides read TGTGCCAGCAGCGCGGACAGTTCGGTCACAGATACGCAGTATTTT. As protein: CASSADSSVTDTQYF.

This clone was detected a few times. The chain employs TRBV7-6 and TRBJ2-2; D is possibly TRBD2 (5 bases). CDR1 is SGHVS, CDR2 FNYEAQ, per germline. This CDR3 has 12 amino acids. V lost 5 bases, J lost 6 bases, and 7 bases lay in between. CDR3 sequence (DNA): TGTGCCAGCAGCCCCGGGGCCGGGGAGCTGTTTTTT. This encodes CASSPGAGELFF.